This TCR beta chain is drawn from a study of blood T cell repertoires in COVID-19. V was pared by 1 base and J by 3 bases, with 11 bases between. Germline V CDR1 and CDR2: SGHNT, YYREEE (reference sequence). This CDR3 region has 14 residues. Clones were read by immunoSEQ multiplex PCR, and TCRdb kept only the in-frame ones, dropping some. The sample holds approximately 150,000 clones, roughly 84% seen once. The sequence was obtained from a man in his 70s who had been exposed to COVID-19. Specimen: PBMCs or T cells enriched from blood (not recorded which). This rearrangement joins TRBV5-4 to TRBJ2-7; D might be TRBD1 (5 bases). The CDR3 coding sequence is TGTGCCAGCAGCTTGCAGGGTTGGAGCTACGAGCAGTACTTC. The encoded protein is CASSLQGWSYEQYF. Drawing the rest from reference TRBV5-4 and TRBJ2-7, the complete variable domain is ETGVTQSPTHLIKTRGQQVTLRCSSQSGHNTVSWYQQALGQGPQFIFQYYREEENGRGNFPPRFSGLQFPNYSSELNVNALELDDSALYLCASSLQGWSYEQYFGPGTRLTVT.